Below are 22 T cell receptor beta chains sequenced from a single sample in a study of graft-versus-host responses after intestinal transplantation. Responder cells labeled with CFSE (about 200,000) were co-plated with irradiated stimulator cells labeled with violet dye (about 200,000). Clones were sequenced by immunoSEQ multiplex PCR, and TCRdb holds only the in-frame ones, with some missing. The sample lists 13,000 or so clones, about a third occurring once. The sample consisted of alloreactive CD8+ T cells from a mixed lymphocyte reaction culture, taken before intestinal transplant. The subset was: CFSE-low proliferating T cells sorted from roughly six-day pre-transplant mixed lymphocyte reaction (GvH or HvG direction). These receptor sequences come from a human patient who received an intestinal transplant.

This clone occurred once. The genes are TRBV7-8 and TRBJ1-5, with D maybe TRBD1 (6 bases). The V gene lost 4 bases and the J gene lost 0 bases, with 25 bases spanning the gap. Germline CDR1 reads SGHVS; CDR2 reads FQNEAQ. There are 20 residues in the CDR3. CDR3: CASSSYPGQDLFYSNQPQHF. CDR3 DNA: TGTGCCAGCAGCTCGTACCCGGGACAAGACCTTTTTTATAGCAATCAGCCCCAGCATTTT.

CDR3 region: CASSLGGRAYEQYF. CDR3 bases: TGTGCCAGCAGCCTGGGGGGGAGGGCCTACGAGCAGTACTTC. The chain combines TRBV7-2 with TRBJ2-7, with 7 bases aligning to TRBD2. This CDR3 spans 14 amino acids. Germline V gene sequence: CDR1 SGHTA, CDR2 FQGNSA. J lost 2 bases, V lost 5 bases, and 6 bases had no gene match.

This clone occurred a few times. At one boundary the junction diverges from the germline segment, which might be a read error. The chain employs TRBV5-1 and TRBJ1-1; a possible D gene is TRBD1 (5 bases). Germline V gene data show CDR1 as SGHRS and CDR2 as YFSETQ. This CDR3 has 12 amino acids. CDR3 amino acids: CASSLRGTEAFF. The CDR3 DNA sequence: TGTGCCAGCAGCTTGAGGGGCACTGAAGCTTTCTTT.

This clone was found a few times. This chain connects TRBV7-6 to TRBJ2-7; tentative D call: TRBD2 (7 bases). The V and J ends lost 5 bases and 7 bases respectively, with 12 bases between them. The CDR3 extends over 12 amino acids. CDR1 and CDR2 from the germline V gene are SGHVS and FNYEAQ. The CDR3 is CASSPGRGEQYF. The CDR3 DNA sequence: TGTGCCAGCAGCCCAGGGAGGGGGGAGCAGTACTTC. The whole variable domain, filled in from reference TRBV7-6 and TRBJ2-7, reads GAGVSQSPRYKVTKRGQDVALRCDPISGHVSLYWYRQALGQGPEFLTYFNYEAQQDKSGLPNDRFSAERPEGSISTLTIQRTEQRDSAMYRCASSPGRGEQYFGPGTRLTVT.

As DNA, the CDR3 is TGTGCCAGCAGCCCCTCGAGGGCCCCGGGGGAGCAGTACTTC. Residues: CASSPSRAPGEQYF. The rearrangement links TRBV7-9 to TRBJ2-7, with a tentative D call TRBD2 (5 bases). This CDR3 comprises 14 residues. Between the trimmed V and J ends, which lost 5 bases and 7 bases, there was a span of 18 bases. Germline V gene sequence: CDR1 SEHNR, CDR2 FQNEAQ (reference sequence). Complete variable domain (other parts from reference TRBV7-9 and TRBJ2-7): DTGVSQNPRHKITKRGQNVTFRCDPISEHNRLYWYRQTLGQGPEFLTYFQNEAQLEKSRLLSDRFSAERPKGSFSTLEIQRTEQGDSAMYLCASSPSRAPGEQYFGPGTRLTVT.

In its sample, this clone was seen a few times. The rearrangement uses TRBV6-6 and TRBJ1-5; D not resolved. V lost 8 bases, J lost 2 bases, and 10 bases lay in between. The CDR3 is 13 amino acids. The germline V gene encodes CDR1 MNHNY and CDR2 SVGAGI (reference sequence). This CDR3 reads CASWLDGNQPQHF. In DNA, the CDR3 is TGTGCCAGCTGGCTTGATGGCAATCAGCCCCAGCATTTT.

The CDR3 protein is CASSLSIMGREQYF. In nucleotides, the CDR3 is TGTGCCAGCAGTTTATCGATTATGGGAAGGGAGCAGTACTTC. This chain uses TRBV27 with TRBJ2-7; D is ambiguous. Trimming shortened V by 0 bases and J by 7 bases, and 13 bases separated the two germline ends. The CDR3 has 14 amino acids. CDR1 is MNHEY, CDR2 SMNVEV, per germline (reference sequence).

The table lists this clone with a few counts. V is TRBV5-1 and J is TRBJ2-7, with TRBD2 matching over 8 bases. After removal of 7 bases from V and 2 bases from J, the junction contained 14 bases not matched to a gene. There are 16 residues in the CDR3. CDR1 and CDR2 (germline): SGHRS, YFSETQ. This CDR3 is CASVSLIREGPYEQYF. Here the CDR3 DNA reads TGCGCCAGCGTCTCCCTAATCCGGGAGGGCCCCTACGAGCAGTACTTC.

This clone was detected a few times. The DNA of the CDR3 is TGCGCCAGCAGCCAAGATCGGGCGGACTACTCCTACGAGCAGTACTTC. Protein: CASSQDRADYSYEQYF. The V gene is TRBV4-3, the J gene TRBJ2-7, with a weak D call TRBD2 (6 bases). Germline V gene lookup returns CDR1 LGHNA and CDR2 YSLEER. There are 16 residues in the CDR3. Trimming stripped 0 bases from V and 0 bases from J, with 12 bases between.

This clone has only a few counts. The J gene is TRBJ2-1, the V gene TRBV5-1; 7 nucleotides line up with TRBD2. The CDR3 contains 15 residues. CDR1 and CDR2 from the germline V gene are SGHRS and YFSETQ. V dropped 1 base and J dropped 2; count of bases not matched to a gene: 3. CDR3 protein: CASSLSLAAYNEQFF. CDR3 bases: TGCGCCAGCAGCTTGAGTCTAGCGGCCTACAATGAGCAGTTCTTC.

The rearrangement uses TRBV18 and TRBJ2-7; 10 bases fit TRBD1. The CDR3 consists of 16 residues. Germline-derived CDR1 and CDR2 are KGHSH and LQKENI. Germline trimming cut 3 bases from V and 4 bases from J; bases unmatched to any gene: 9. The CDR3 is CASSPREDRGFYEQYF. As DNA, the CDR3 is TGTGCCAGCTCACCCAGAGAGGACAGGGGGTTTTACGAGCAGTACTTC.

By sample share, this clone is large. This chain joins TRBV19 and TRBJ1-3; D perhaps matches TRBD1 (5 bases). Trimming pared 5 bases from V and 1 base from J, leaving 12 bases between. CDR1 and CDR2 from the germline V gene are LNHDA and SQIVND (reference sequence). This CDR3 comprises 15 residues. DNA for the CDR3: TGTGCCAGTAGTCCGACAGTGTCTTCTGGAAACACCATATATTTT. Amino acid sequence: CASSPTVSSGNTIYF.

CDR3 in DNA: TGCGCCAGCAGCCAAGTGGCGGGGGGCCATCAGCCCCAGCATTTT. It encodes CASSQVAGGHQPQHF. This sequence joins TRBV4-1 and TRBJ1-5, with a possible D match to TRBD1 (6 bases). The CDR3 covers 15 residues. CDR1 is MGHRA and CDR2 is YSYEKL in the germline V gene. V was trimmed by 1 base and J by 5 bases, leaving 12 bases between them.

By share, this clone ranks as medium-sized. The chain is built from TRBV7-9 and TRBJ1-5; D gene unclear. The V gene lost 1 base and the J gene lost 7 bases, with 5 bases spanning the gap. Germline V gene lookup returns CDR1 SEHNR and CDR2 FQNEAQ (reference sequence). This CDR3 region has 12 residues. Here the CDR3 DNA reads TGTGCCAGCAGCTTAGGAGGGCAGCCCCAGCATTTT. Amino acid sequence: CASSLGGQPQHF.

The chain employs TRBV9 and TRBJ2-5, with 13 bases lining up with TRBD2. The CDR3 contains 15 residues. Germline V CDR1 and CDR2: SGDLS, YYNGEE. The V gene end was trimmed by 4 bases and the J gene end by 11 bases; junction bases not matched to a gene: 11. The CDR3 is CASSPDGLAGDEQYF. The CDR3 DNA reads as TGTGCCAGCAGCCCGGATGGACTAGCGGGAGATGAGCAGTACTTC.

The sample holds a few counts of this clone. The chain carries TRBV7-9 and TRBJ2-2; 10 bases match TRBD2. Trimming took 3 bases from V and 5 from J; bases not matched to a gene: 6. Germline lookup yields CDR1 SEHNR and CDR2 FQNEAQ (reference sequence). CDR3 length: 16 amino acids. Here the CDR3 reads CASSFLAGVFTGELFF. For the CDR3, the DNA is TGTGCCAGCAGCTTTCTAGCGGGAGTATTTACCGGGGAGCTGTTTTTT.

Only a few counts were recorded for this clone. V usage is TRBV11-2 and J usage is TRBJ2-2; no clear D gene. Trimming cost V 8 bases and J 1 base, with 5 bases left between them. The CDR3 length is 12 residues. Germline loops: CDR1 SGHAT, CDR2 FQNNGV. The CDR3 sequence: CASVGNTGELFF. In DNA form, the CDR3 reads TGTGCCAGCGTCGGGAACACCGGGGAGCTGTTTTTT.

The rearrangement links TRBV7-3 to TRBJ2-1, with 9 bases lining up with TRBD2. CDR3 length equals 14 residues. V gave up 5 bases and J gave up 4 bases; unmatched junction bases: 3. CDR1 SGHTA and CDR2 FQGTGA come from the germline V gene. DNA for the CDR3: TGTGCCAGCAGCCTGACTAGCGGATACAATGAGCAGTTCTTC. This translates into CASSLTSGYNEQFF.

The chain combines TRBV19 with TRBJ2-5; D remains unclear. Near its end, the DNA agrees better with TRBJ2-7, so the J call may be wrong. The CDR3 has 14 residues. Germline CDR1 and CDR2: LNHDA and SQIVND (reference sequence). The CDR3 region has the DNA TGTGCCAGTAGTATCGGGCAGCCCGCCTACGAGCAGTACTTC. Amino acid sequence: CASSIGQPAYEQYF.

Here the CDR3 reads CASSLGTGTFYEQYF. The CDR3, as DNA: TGTGCCAGCAGCTTAGGGACGGGAACTTTCTACGAGCAGTACTTC. The chain employs TRBV13 and TRBJ2-7; a weak D match, TRBD2 (5 bases). This CDR3 spans 15 amino acids. Germline V gives CDR1 PRHDT, CDR2 FYEKMQ (reference sequence). The V gene lost 0 bases and the J gene lost 3 bases, with 12 bases spanning the gap. Combining the CDR3 with reference TRBV13 and TRBJ2-7 gives the whole variable domain AAGVIQSPRHLIKEKRETATLKCYPIPRHDTVYWYQQGPGQDPQFLISFYEKMQSDKGSIPDRFSAQQFSDYHSELNMSSLELGDSALYFCASSLGTGTFYEQYFGPGTRLTVT.

The DNA of the CDR3 is TGTGCCAGTAGCCGGAGGGGACTTATTAACACCGGGGAGCTGTTTTTT. Encoded protein: CASSRRGLINTGELFF. This sequence joins TRBV19 and TRBJ2-2; D is possibly TRBD2 (6 bases). Trimming removed 6 bases at V and 2 bases at J, with 16 bases between. The CDR3 runs to 16 residues. Germline assignment: CDR1 LNHDA and CDR2 SQIVND (reference sequence).

This clone came up a few times. The chain joins TRBV10-2 to TRBJ2-5, with 9 bases aligning to TRBD1. This CDR3 has 15 amino acids. V gave up 0 bases and J gave up 5 bases; unmatched junction bases: 4. Germline loops: CDR1 WSHSY, CDR2 SAAADI. This CDR3 is CASSESTGGYETQYF. The CDR3, as DNA: TGCGCCAGCAGTGAGTCTACAGGGGGCTACGAGACCCAGTACTTC.